The subject of this entry is one T cell receptor beta chain. CDR3 size: 16 residues. The V segment lost 1 base and the J segment 4 bases; nucleotides outside the gene matches: 7. Germline assignment: CDR1 SGHAT and CDR2 FQDESV (reference sequence). The record originates from a study of technical replicates of blood from four donors. Measured with immunoSEQ multiplex PCR; TCRdb has only the in-frame clones, and not every one. The sample carries some 89,000 clones, approximately 95% recorded once. The sequence derives from a human donor in good health. The V call is TRBV11-1, the J call TRBJ2-3; 8 bases align to TRBD2. The sequencing sample was made of T cells isolated from PBMCs. CDR3 loop: CASSLGSGGPPDTQYF. CDR3 nucleotide sequence: TGTGCCAGCAGCTTAGGGTCGGGAGGGCCACCAGATACGCAGTATTTT.